The 17 T cell receptor beta chains below come from one sample, sequenced in a study of shared clonotypes between healthy human individuals. The protocol was immunoSEQ multiplex PCR, while the TCRdb copy is restricted to in-frame clones and leaves out a portion. The profile covers 2 million to 2.5 million clones, with less than 95% appearing a single time and roughly 0.34% taken by the ten largest. The source material was naive CD4+ T cells from PBMCs. Subset described: CD45RA+ positively selected. The receptor set was obtained from a man aged 18 to 29 in good health. Some clones in this sample may be carry-over from other donors' samples.

This clone appeared once. The chain has TRBV18 and TRBJ2-1; D unresolved. V lost 2 bases and J lost 0, with 8 bases in between. Germline V lookup: CDR1 KGHSH, CDR2 LQKENI. The CDR3 length is 15 residues. DNA for the CDR3: TGTGCCAGCTCACCATCCACGAGCTCCTACAATGAGCAGTTCTTC. This translates into CASSPSTSSYNEQFF.

This chain joins TRBV2 and TRBJ1-2; 7 positions match TRBD1. This CDR3 has 14 amino acids. J lost 3 bases, V lost 6 bases, and 7 bases had no gene match. The germline V gene encodes CDR1 SNHLY and CDR2 FYNNEI. CDR3 sequence reads: CASSATRGDYGYTF. The CDR3 bases are TGTGCCAGCAGCGCCACCAGGGGGGACTATGGCTACACCTTC.

The CDR3 DNA reads as TGTGCCAGCAGCCAAGATGGGGGAGGCTCTGGAAACACCATATATTTT. Translation gives CASSQDGGGSGNTIYF. The chain carries TRBV4-2 and TRBJ1-3; a weak D match, TRBD1 (5 bases). Trimming stripped 0 bases from V and 0 bases from J, with 9 bases between. Germline V gives CDR1 LGHNA, CDR2 YNFKEQ. The CDR3 has 16 amino acids.

This clone was detected once. The V call is TRBV5-4, the J call TRBJ1-1, with 7 bases matching TRBD1. J lost 4 bases, V lost 6 bases, and 21 bases had no gene match. The CDR3 is made up of 18 amino acids. CDR1 is SGHNT, CDR2 YYREEE, per germline (reference sequence). CDR3 nucleotides: TGTGCCAGCATCCCCTGGGGAAGGGGGCTTGGGGGAATCACTGAAGCTTTCTTT. Translation: CASIPWGRGLGGITEAFF.

The J gene is TRBJ1-1, the V gene TRBV13; D unclear. There are 14 residues in the CDR3. Germline V CDR1 and CDR2: PRHDT, FYEKMQ (reference sequence). The germline V and J ends were trimmed by 8 bases and 6 bases, with 19 bases remaining between them. CDR3 nucleotides: TGTGCCAGCTTCTTACCCGGGCAGTTCTCTGAAGCTTTCTTT. Encoded protein: CASFLPGQFSEAFF.

The chain employs TRBV28 and TRBJ1-4; no clear D gene. The CDR3 extends over 16 amino acids. Germline V gene sequence: CDR1 MDHEN, CDR2 SYDVKM. The V and J ends lost 5 bases and 0 bases respectively, with 13 bases between them. The CDR3 nucleotides read TGTGCCAGCAGTGGAGGTGGGGTGGCAACTAATGAAAAACTGTTTTTT. This translates into CASSGGGVATNEKLFF.

The chain links TRBV27 to TRBJ2-1, with D possibly matching TRBD2 (8 bases). CDR3 length equals 20 residues. CDR1 is MNHEY and CDR2 is SMNVEV in the germline V gene (reference sequence). The V end was cut by 7 bases, the J end by 6 bases, with 34 bases between. The CDR3 nucleotides read TGTGCCAGCAACCCAAAAAGGGGGCGCAATTACGGGAGGGCCCTCAATGAGCAGTTCTTC. It encodes CASNPKRGRNYGRALNEQFF.

Only one count was recorded for this clone. The rearrangement uses TRBV7-2 and TRBJ1-1, with D unclear. V shed 5 bases and J shed 3 bases, with 16 bases lying between them. This CDR3 contains 15 residues. CDR1 is SGHTA and CDR2 is FQGNSA in the germline V gene. The CDR3, as DNA: TGTGCCAGCAGCCGTTGGAGAAAGTGGGACACTGAAGCTTTCTTT. The encoded protein is CASSRWRKWDTEAFF.

As concerns this clone: Other nucleotide sequences in the sample specify the same CDR3. The chain joins TRBV5-1 to TRBJ2-3; tentatively, D is TRBD1 (6 bases). Germline V gene lookup returns CDR1 SGHRS and CDR2 YFSETQ. The V and J ends lost 0 bases and 0 bases respectively, with 8 bases between them. This CDR3 region has 15 residues. The CDR3 here is CASSLGQASTDTQYF. In DNA, the CDR3 is TGCGCCAGCAGCTTGGGACAGGCCAGCACAGATACGCAGTATTTT.

This chain joins TRBV19 and TRBJ2-7, with D possibly matching TRBD2 (5 bases). The germline V gene has CDR1 LNHDA and CDR2 SQIVND (reference sequence). This CDR3 region has 16 residues. The germline V and J ends were trimmed by 2 bases and 1 base, with 15 bases remaining between them. This CDR3 is CASSISATRGSYEQYF. As DNA, the CDR3 is TGTGCCAGTAGTATAAGCGCCACACGGGGATCCTACGAGCAGTACTTC.

The chain joins TRBV30 to TRBJ2-1; 12 bases agree with TRBD2. V lost 5 bases to trimming and J lost 6 bases; unmatched junction nucleotides: 11. Germline CDR1 and CDR2: GTSNPN and SVGIG (reference sequence). The CDR3 runs to 16 residues. In DNA, the CDR3 is TGTGCCTGGGGCCTAGGGGCTAGCGGGAGGGGCAATGAGCAGTTCTTC. This codes for CAWGLGASGRGNEQFF.

The V gene is TRBV28, the J gene TRBJ2-7; D possibly matches TRBD1 or TRBD2 (5 bases each). V dropped 3 bases and J dropped 0 bases, with 12 bases sitting between them. The CDR3 is 15 residues long. Germline assignment: CDR1 MDHEN and CDR2 SYDVKM. The CDR3 DNA reads as TGTGCCAGCAGTTTGGGACCGGCCAGCTCCTACGAGCAGTACTTC. Encoded protein: CASSLGPASSYEQYF.

The chain combines TRBV18 with TRBJ1-2, with TRBD1 as a possible D gene (6 bases). V lost 3 bases, J lost 1 base, and 12 bases lay in between. This CDR3 is built from 15 residues. Germline V lookup: CDR1 KGHSH, CDR2 LQKENI. CDR3 residues: CASSPSQGLNYGYTF. CDR3 sequence (DNA): TGTGCCAGCTCACCTTCACAGGGCCTTAACTATGGCTACACCTTC. The variable domain in full, with the rest retrieved from reference TRBV18 and TRBJ1-2, is NAGVMQNPRHLVRRRGQEARLRCSPMKGHSHVYWYRQLPEEGLKFMVYLQKENIIDESGMPKERFSAEFPKEGPSILRIQQVVRGDSAAYFCASSPSQGLNYGYTFGSGTRLTVV.

The rearrangement uses TRBV7-9 and TRBJ1-5, with TRBD1 matching 9 bases. Germline V gene lookup returns CDR1 SEHNR and CDR2 FQNEAQ (reference sequence). V lost 1 base, J lost 2 bases, and 3 bases stayed unmatched. The CDR3 sequence is 16 residues long. The CDR3 sequence is CASSLGQGVGNQPQHF. As DNA, the CDR3 is TGTGCCAGCAGCTTAGGACAGGGGGTCGGCAATCAGCCCCAGCATTTT. Variable domain in full (rest from reference TRBV7-9 and TRBJ1-5): DTGVSQNPRHKITKRGQNVTFRCDPISEHNRLYWYRQTLGQGPEFLTYFQNEAQLEKSRLLSDRFSAERPKGSFSTLEIQRTEQGDSAMYLCASSLGQGVGNQPQHFGDGTRLSIL.

V gene TRBV4-2 combines with J gene TRBJ2-7; 8 nucleotides match TRBD2. From germline, CDR1 is LGHNA and CDR2 YNFKEQ. Trimming at V came to 3 bases and at J to 7 bases, leaving 17 bases not matched to a gene. This CDR3 region has 17 residues. The CDR3 protein is CASSQILRGLVPGEQYF. As DNA, the CDR3 is TGTGCCAGCAGCCAGATCCTTAGGGGACTAGTTCCTGGAGAGCAGTACTTC.

This clone was seen just once. The chain links TRBV5-1 to TRBJ2-1; D may be TRBD2 (6 bases). This CDR3 spans 13 amino acids. Trimming pared 4 bases from V and 10 bases from J, leaving 15 bases between. Per the germline V gene, CDR1 is SGHRS and CDR2 is YFSETQ. In DNA form, the CDR3 reads TGCGCCAGCAGCCCTGCTGTGGCGGGGGAGCAGTTCTTC. Translated: CASSPAVAGEQFF.

Comments on this clone: Other nucleotide sequences in the sample specify the same CDR3. This chain uses TRBV30 with TRBJ2-5; D unresolved. Germline V gene data show CDR1 as GTSNPN and CDR2 as SVGIG (reference sequence). CDR3 length: 12 residues. The ends were cut back, 2 bases at V and 5 bases at J, with 9 bases in the middle. The CDR3 nucleotides are TGTGCCTGGAGTAACCAAGGGGAGACCCAGTACTTC. This gives the protein CAWSNQGETQYF.